This T cell receptor (beta chain) was recorded in a study of cytomegalovirus exposure and HLA in healthy donors. PCR used 60 Vbeta primers and 13 Jbeta primers. The table came from immunoSEQ multiplex PCR; TCRdb's copy has only in-frame clones and leaves some out. The table includes about 100,000 clones, 70% to 80% detected once. CDR3 length equals 14 residues. V lost 5 bases and J lost 1, with 12 bases in between. CDR1 is MNHEY and CDR2 is SMNVEV in the germline V gene (reference sequence). The rearrangement links TRBV27 to TRBJ2-7; TRBD1 is a possible D gene (6 bases). The sequencing sample was made of PBMCs. The TCR sequence derives from a female donor in good health and CMV-seropositive. In DNA, the CDR3 is TGTGCCAGCAGTCTCCAGGGGTCTTCCTACGAGCAGTACTTC. Protein sequence: CASSLQGSSYEQYF.